The sequence of this TCR beta chain was determined in a study of T cell responses to AZD1222 COVID-19 vaccine. Study outcomes and limitations: Spike-specific TCR breadth and depth went up after people got two AZD1222 doses. Mostly white British, mostly female donors; authors suggested clonal diversity may be underestimated.

V dropped 3 bases and J dropped 3 bases, with 9 bases sitting between them. The CDR3 totals 14 residues. The germline V gene has CDR1 MNHNS and CDR2 SASEGT. Using immunoSEQ multiplex PCR, the repertoire was profiled, and TCRdb retains in-frame clones only, with some absent. Found here are around 74,000 clones, just over 90% of them singletons; the top ten hold under 7.5%. Comments on this clone: As yet, its antigen is unknown.

This TCR derives from an adult in good health. Source: peripheral blood, taken on day 0 of MenACWY control vaccination. The chain recombines TRBV6-1 with TRBJ2-1; tentative D call: TRBD1 (5 bases). This CDR3 is CASSEGPGYNEQFF. In nucleotides, the CDR3 is TGTGCCAGCAGTGAGGGGCCGGGCTACAATGAGCAGTTCTTC.